Listed below are T cell receptor beta chains from one sample, sequenced in a study of blood T cell repertoires in COVID-19. Method: immunoSEQ multiplex PCR; TCRdb's copy keeps in-frame clones and lacks some. This sample carries 250,000 to 300,000 clones, approximately 81% of them seen once, and the ten largest clones take over 2.5%. The sample comprised peripheral blood. These receptors all come from a woman aged 60 to 75 with active or convalescent COVID-19. The CDR3 runs from the conserved cysteine through the conserved F or W. D genes are given only for firm matches. Size tells how often a clone was seen (once, few, many) or the class of an expanded clone, and some rows leave it out.

J | size | D | V | DNA | CDR3
TRBJ1-6 | - | TRBD1 | TRBV19 | TGTGCCAGTAGTATAAGTGAGACAGGGAGGTGGTCACCCCTCCACTTT | CASSISETGRWSPLHF
TRBJ2-7 | - | TRBD1 | TRBV2 | TGTGCCAGCACGGAGACAGGGGGCTCCTACGAGCAGTACTTC | CASTETGGSYEQYF
TRBJ1-2 | - | TRBD1 | TRBV7-6 | TGTGCCAGCAGTCCTGGGACAGGGACATTCGGGGGCTACACCTTC | CASSPGTGTFGGYTF
TRBJ1-5 | - | TRBD1 | TRBV3-1/TRBV3-2 | TGTGCCAGCAGCCTCGGGACAGGGAATGATCAGCCCCAGCATTTT | CASSLGTGNDQPQHF
TRBJ2-2 | few | - | TRBV2 | TGTGCCAGCAGTGAGGTAGCCGGAACCGGGGAGCTGTTTTTT | CASSEVAGTGELFF
TRBJ2-3 | - | TRBD2 | TRBV10-1 | TGCGCCAGCAGTCCGCCCTTTACTAGCGGGGGGGCAGTTAGCACAGATACGCAGTATTTT | CASSPPFTSGGAVSTDTQYF
TRBJ1-2 | once | - | TRBV2 | TGTGCCAGCAGTGACGAGTGGGGCCCACTCTATGGCTACACCTTC | CASSDEWGPLYGYTF
TRBJ2-2 | - | TRBD2 | TRBV4-2 | TGTGCCAGCGGCGAAGGCCCTAGCGGGGGTACCGGGGAGCTGTTTTTT | CASGEGPSGGTGELFF
TRBJ1-2 | - | TRBD1 | TRBV5-1 | TGCGCCAGCAGCATACCGGGACAGGAGGACTATGGCTACACCTTC | CASSIPGQEDYGYTF
TRBJ1-5 | - | - | TRBV21-1 | TGTGCCAGCAGCAAAGCGAGGGGGGGACACCGCAATCAGCCCCAGCATTTT | CASSKARGGHRNQPQHF
TRBJ2-7 | once | TRBD1 | TRBV3-1/TRBV3-2 | TGTGCCAGCAGCCCGGGACAGGGACCCTACGAGCAGTACTTC | CASSPGQGPYEQYF
TRBJ2-7 | - | - | TRBV4-1 | TGCGCCAGCAGCCAAGTAGGAGGGGCCTACGAGCAGTACTTC | CASSQVGGAYEQYF
TRBJ1-4 | - | - | TRBV27 | TGTGCCAGCAGTTTAGCCAGTGCAACTAATGAAAAACTGTTTTTT | CASSLASATNEKLFF
TRBJ1-4 | once | TRBD1 | TRBV7-9 | TGTGCCAGCAGCTTCGACAGGGCAACTAATGAAAAACTGTTTTTT | CASSFDRATNEKLFF
TRBJ1-2 | once | - | TRBV4-3 | TGCGCCAGCAGCCAGGACAGATCGCGTGGCTACACCTTC | CASSQDRSRGYTF
TRBJ1-5 | - | - | TRBV7-9 | TGTGCCAGCAGCTTTACAGGGCCTCAGCCCCAGCATTTT | CASSFTGPQPQHF
TRBJ1-3 | - | TRBD1 | TRBV28 | TGTGCCAGCAGTTCGCCCGGGACAGATGGAAACACCATATATTTT | CASSSPGTDGNTIYF
TRBJ2-6 | - | - | TRBV10-3 | TGTGCCATCAGTGACGTAGCCGGGGCCAACGTCCTGACTTTC | CAISDVAGANVLTF
TRBJ2-3 | - | - | TRBV12-3/TRBV12-4 | TGTGCCAGCAGTTTAGCCCGGTTAGATACGCAGTATTTT | CASSLARLDTQYF
TRBJ2-5 | - | - | TRBV27 | TGTGCCAGCAGTTACAGGGTCCGGGAGACCCAGTACTTC | CASSYRVRETQYF
TRBJ2-5 | - | TRBD2 | TRBV19 | TGTGCCAGTAGCGGGACTAGCGGGGGGCCTCAGGAGACCCAGTACTTC | CASSGTSGGPQETQYF
TRBJ1-2 | - | - | TRBV7-3 | TGTGCCAGCAGCGCCTTACAGGGCCTCGGTGGCTACACCTTC | CASSALQGLGGYTF
TRBJ2-3 | - | - | TRBV7-9 | TGTGCCAGCAGCCCCCCAGGGATTAGCACAGATACGCAGTATTTT | CASSPPGISTDTQYF
TRBJ1-1 | - | TRBD1 | TRBV27 | TGTGCCAGCAGTGACAGGGGGATGAACACTGAAGCTTTCTTT | CASSDRGMNTEAFF
TRBJ1-4 | - | - | TRBV5-1 | TGCGCCAGCAGCCCAGGTGGTGGAGGAGGGTTCAATGAAAAACTGTTTTTT | CASSPGGGGGFNEKLFF
TRBJ1-4 | - | TRBD1 | TRBV6-6 | TGTGCCAGCTCCTTCTCCGGGACAGGGAATGAAAAACTGTTTTTT | CASSFSGTGNEKLFF
TRBJ1-1 | - | - | TRBV7-2 | TGTGCCAGCCTGCTCACGGGTACCACTGAAGCTTTCTTT | CASLLTGTTEAFF
TRBJ1-2 | - | TRBD1 | TRBV7-9 | TGTGCCAGCAGCAGCAGGGGGGATGGCTACACCTTC | CASSSRGDGYTF
TRBJ1-5 | - | - | TRBV18 | TGTGCCAGCTCACCACCGGGGGGGAGCAATCAGCCCCAGCATTTT | CASSPPGGSNQPQHF
TRBJ2-7 | - | - | TRBV20-1 | TGCAGTGCTAGTGGCGGGGAGTCCTACGAGCAGTACTTC | CSASGGESYEQYF
TRBJ1-5 | - | - | TRBV6-1 | TGTGCCAGCAGTGAAGCTTGGGACAACAGGCAGCCCCAGCATTTT | CASSEAWDNRQPQHF
TRBJ1-1 | few | TRBD1 | TRBV3-1/TRBV3-2 | TGTGCCAGCAGCCAAGATATAGGGGGCGCGGACACTGAAGCTTTCTTT | CASSQDIGGADTEAFF
TRBJ1-2 | - | TRBD1 | TRBV19 | TGTGCCAGTAGTATAGGGTCAGGGGGCGGCTATGGCTACACCTTC | CASSIGSGGGYGYTF
TRBJ1-1 | - | - | TRBV27 | TGTGCCAGCAGTTTGGAATTTGGCAGGGTGTCTACTGAAGCTTTCTTT | CASSLEFGRVSTEAFF
TRBJ1-1 | - | TRBD1 | TRBV7-2 | TGTGCCAGCAGCTGGACAGGGGGGTTTAGTAGGACTGAAGCTTTCTTT | CASSWTGGFSRTEAFF
TRBJ1-2 | few | - | TRBV20-1 | TGCAGTGCTAGTAAGGGAGGGGCGTCTAACTATGGCTACACCTTC | CSASKGGASNYGYTF
TRBJ2-6 | once | - | TRBV19 | TGTGCCAGTAGTAGAGACAGGTCTGGGGCCAACGTCCTGACTTTC | CASSRDRSGANVLTF
TRBJ1-2 | - | TRBD1 | TRBV24-1 | TGTGCCACCAGTGATTCCGGGACAGAATATGGCTACACCTTC | CATSDSGTEYGYTF
TRBJ2-1 | - | - | TRBV7-2 | TGTGCCAGCAGCAAAACCAACACCGACAATGAGCAGTTCTTC | CASSKTNTDNEQFF
TRBJ1-2 | - | TRBD1 | TRBV30 | TGTGCCTGGAGTGTACAGGGGTACGGCTACACCTTC | CAWSVQGYGYTF
TRBJ2-3 | - | TRBD2 | TRBV29-1 | TGCAGCGTTGGCTCCGGGGGGGGGTACACTAGCACAGATACGCAGTATTTT | CSVGSGGGYTSTDTQYF
TRBJ2-6 | few | TRBD1 | TRBV18 | TGTGCCAGCTCGCTCAAACAGGGGCTTTTGTCCGGGGCCAACGTCCTGACTTTC | CASSLKQGLLSGANVLTF
TRBJ2-1 | - | TRBD2 | TRBV10-1 | TGCGCCAGCAGTGGGACTAGCGGGGGGGCCGAGCAGTTCTTC | CASSGTSGGAEQFF
TRBJ2-1 | - | TRBD1 | TRBV9 | TGTGCCAGCAGCCCCCGTGTAGGGACAGTCTACAATGAGCAGTTCTTC | CASSPRVGTVYNEQFF
TRBJ2-5 | - | TRBD1 | TRBV30 | TGTGCCTGGAGGGACAGGGGGCAAGAGACCCAGTACTTC | CAWRDRGQETQYF
TRBJ1-2 | - | - | TRBV12-5 | TGTGCTAGTGGTTTGGAAGGGGCAGGTTGGGACTATGGCTACACCTTC | CASGLEGAGWDYGYTF
TRBJ2-3 | once | - | TRBV7-9 | TGTGCCAGCAGCTTCCTCGGGCGGGTCGGCGGAGATACGCAGTATTTT | CASSFLGRVGGDTQYF
TRBJ1-5 | - | - | TRBV7-8 | TGTGCCAGCAGCGAAACAAATAGCAATCAGCCCCAGCATTTT | CASSETNSNQPQHF
TRBJ2-1 | - | TRBD2 | TRBV6-2/TRBV6-3 | TGTGCCAGCAGCAGACTAGCGGGGGATCTGTACAATGAGCAGTTCTTC | CASSRLAGDLYNEQFF
TRBJ2-1 | - | TRBD1 | TRBV5-6 | TGTGCCAGCAGCCACCGGGACAGGTTTTACAATGAGCAGTTCTTC | CASSHRDRFYNEQFF
TRBJ2-5 | - | - | TRBV3-1/TRBV3-2 | TGTGCCAGCAGCCAAGATCAAGGGGTTGCCTCAATTGGAGAAGAGACCCAGTACTTC | CASSQDQGVASIGEETQYF
TRBJ2-7 | - | - | TRBV14 | TGTGCCAGCAGCCAGTCACTTGTTCCCTACGAGCAGTACTTC | CASSQSLVPYEQYF
TRBJ1-4 | - | - | TRBV3-1/TRBV3-2 | TGTGCCAGCCGCCGACATTCCGACAGACATGAAAAACTGTTTTTT | CASRRHSDRHEKLFF
TRBJ1-1 | - | - | TRBV6-5 | TGTGCCAGCAGATTTATGAACACTGAAGCTTTCTTT | CASRFMNTEAFF
TRBJ1-2 | - | TRBD1 | TRBV11-2 | TGTGCCAGCAGCTTAGATAGGGGGCGACGCTATGGCTACACCTTC | CASSLDRGRRYGYTF
TRBJ1-1 | - | - | TRBV7-2 | TGTGCCAGCAGCCAGCGGGGAAACACTGAAGCTTTCTTT | CASSQRGNTEAFF
TRBJ1-6 | - | TRBD1 | TRBV5-6 | TGTGCCAGCAGCCCGGGACAGGGAGATTCACCCCTCCACTTT | CASSPGQGDSPLHF
TRBJ1-1 | - | TRBD1 | TRBV27 | TGTGCCAGCAGTGACAGGGGAATGAACACTGAAGCTTTCTTT | CASSDRGMNTEAFF
TRBJ1-5 | - | - | TRBV5-1 | TGCGCCAGCAGCTTGGAACCTTCCGGGTCCATTAGCAATCAGCCCCAGCATTTT | CASSLEPSGSISNQPQHF
TRBJ1-1 | - | - | TRBV4-1 | TGCGCCAGCAGCCAAGAAGTACAGAGGGTCCCTGAAGCTTTCTTT | CASSQEVQRVPEAFF